This T cell receptor beta chain was found in a study of CD8 T cells in ankylosing spondylitis. The TCR beta libraries were generated through quantitative 5'-RACE incorporating molecular barcodes. TCRdb re-called the 5' RACE reads with MiXCR, one entry per CDR3 protein. Of around 250,000 distinct CDR3 sequences listed, under 35% are singletons. The germline CDR1 and CDR2 sequences are SGHVS and FQNEAQ. Trimming stripped 3 bases from V and 1 base from J, with 13 bases between. The CDR3 totals 15 residues. Regarding the study as a whole: In ankylosing spondylitis patients, matched synovial fluid reportedly showed significant enrichment of disease-linked clones.

A few counts support this clonotype. What it recognizes is unknown. J is TRBJ2-7 and V is TRBV7-8, with D perhaps TRBD1 (6 bases). The sequencing input was blood, either unsorted or a sorted T cell fraction (not recorded which). This TCR derives from a male donor with ankylosing spondylitis or in good health (not recorded which). CDR3 residues: CASSLDIRGSYEQYF. CDR3 sequence (DNA): TGTGCCAGCAGCTTGGACATCAGGGGATCCTACGAGCAGTACTTC.